A selection of T cell receptor beta chains follows, all from one sample in a study of T-cell reconstitution after alpha-beta-depleted transplantation in children. TCRdb passed the PCR reads through MiXCR, listing each CDR3 protein once. The table lists 450,000 to 600,000 distinct CDR3 sequences, around a third of them singletons. The sequencing used PBMCs from the stem cell graft donor, collected from the stem cell graft. The receptor source for this set is a human donor who donated a stem cell graft to a child with aplastic anemia. Each CDR3 is given with its conserved first and last residue. Fields, in order: D gene, V gene, J gene, clone size, CDR3 DNA, CDR3 protein. The D gene is left open where the match is weak. Only part of the rows carry a size: once, few, many, or a class if the clone is expanded.

d_gene: -; v_gene: TRBV6-5; j_gene: TRBJ1-1; abundance: few; CDR3nt: TGTGCCAGCAGCGACGGGCCTGGGGCTTTCTTT; CDR3aa: CASSDGPGAFF
d_gene: -; v_gene: TRBV18; j_gene: TRBJ1-2; abundance: -; CDR3nt: TGTGCCAGCTCAGCGGGCCTCAACTATGGCTACACCTTC; CDR3aa: CASSAGLNYGYTF
d_gene: TRBD1; v_gene: TRBV19; j_gene: TRBJ1-2; abundance: -; CDR3nt: TGTGCCAGTAGTACCTACAGGGGGCAGTCTAACTATGGCTACACCTTC; CDR3aa: CASSTYRGQSNYGYTF
d_gene: TRBD2; v_gene: TRBV10-1; j_gene: TRBJ2-1; abundance: -; CDR3nt: TGCGCCAGCAGTGATTTTGCGGGAGGGCCTTATGAGCAGTTCTTC; CDR3aa: CASSDFAGGPYEQFF
d_gene: TRBD1; v_gene: TRBV12-3/TRBV12-4; j_gene: TRBJ2-3; abundance: few; CDR3nt: TGTGCCAGCAGTCCGACAGGGGATGATACGCAGTATTTT; CDR3aa: CASSPTGDDTQYF
d_gene: TRBD2; v_gene: TRBV9; j_gene: TRBJ2-5; abundance: -; CDR3nt: TGTGCCAGCAGTGGCGGACTAGCGGGAGGGGGGGAGACCCAGTACTTC; CDR3aa: CASSGGLAGGGETQYF
d_gene: TRBD1; v_gene: TRBV3-1; j_gene: TRBJ2-3; abundance: -; CDR3nt: TGTGCCAGCAGCCCCCTCGGGACAGGGTACGATACGCAGTATTTT; CDR3aa: CASSPLGTGYDTQYF
d_gene: -; v_gene: TRBV20-1; j_gene: TRBJ1-1; abundance: -; CDR3nt: TGCAGTGCTAGGGAGACAGTATTGAACACTGAAGCTTTCTTT; CDR3aa: CSARETVLNTEAFF
d_gene: -; v_gene: TRBV29-1; j_gene: TRBJ1-5; abundance: -; CDR3nt: TGCAGCGTTGGACAGAATAGCAATCAGCCCCAGCATTTT; CDR3aa: CSVGQNSNQPQHF
d_gene: -; v_gene: TRBV4-3; j_gene: TRBJ2-2; abundance: -; CDR3nt: TGCGCCAGCAGCCAAGATTCGAGCAGGGCCGGGGAGCTGTTTTTT; CDR3aa: CASSQDSSRAGELFF
d_gene: -; v_gene: TRBV11-2; j_gene: TRBJ1-1; abundance: few; CDR3nt: TGTGCCAGCAGCTCCCTGTTGGCAGGGTTCACTGAAGCTTTCTTT; CDR3aa: CASSSLLAGFTEAFF
d_gene: TRBD2; v_gene: TRBV15; j_gene: TRBJ2-3; abundance: -; CDR3nt: TGTGCCGCCTCTGAACTAGCGGCAGGGGATACGCAGTATTTT; CDR3aa: CAASELAAGDTQYF
d_gene: -; v_gene: TRBV7-2; j_gene: TRBJ1-1; abundance: -; CDR3nt: TGTGCCAGCAGCCCCAGTGTGACCACTGAAGCTTTCTTT; CDR3aa: CASSPSVTTEAFF
d_gene: -; v_gene: TRBV9; j_gene: TRBJ2-5; abundance: once; CDR3nt: TGTGCCAGCAGCGCCCCCCAGGGCGGAGAGACCCAGTACTTC; CDR3aa: CASSAPQGGETQYF
d_gene: TRBD1; v_gene: TRBV3-1; j_gene: TRBJ1-2; abundance: -; CDR3nt: TGTGCCACCTCCCAAGATAAGCGCGGGACAGAAACTTCCAACTATGGCTACACCTTC; CDR3aa: CATSQDKRGTETSNYGYTF